Following are 17 T cell receptor beta chains from one sample sequenced in a study of monozygotic twins with inflammatory bowel disease. TCRdb processed the 5' RACE reads again and assigns one entry to each CDR3 protein, with no DNA. The sample data list hundreds of thousands of distinct CDR3 sequences. Sequencing was carried out using blood. The source of these receptors is a human donor with ulcerative colitis or Crohn's disease, or a healthy co-twin of an affected twin (not recorded which).

V gene TRBV4-3 combines with J gene TRBJ2-4; the TRBD2 assignment by TCRdb is unverifiable without DNA. The CDR3 spans 20 residues. Germline loops: CDR1 LGHNA, CDR2 YSLEER. CDR3 protein: CASSQVVPLAGGLAKNIQYF.

V is TRBV5-5 and J is TRBJ1-6; TCRdb returns TRBD1, unconfirmable since there is no DNA. This CDR3 contains 15 residues. Germline V gene data show CDR1 as SGHKS and CDR2 as YYEKEE (reference sequence). CDR3 sequence: CASSLATGNNSPLHF. Full variable domain (missing parts from reference TRBV5-5 and TRBJ1-6): DAGVTQSPTHLIKTRGQQVTLRCSPISGHKSVSWYQQVLGQGPQFIFQYYEKEERGRGNFPDRFSARQFPNYSSELNVNALLLGDSALYLCASSLATGNNSPLHFGNGTRLTVT.

The CDR3 protein is CSAQEGQRNQPQHF. This chain uses TRBV20-1 with TRBJ1-5; the TRBD1 assignment by TCRdb is unverifiable without DNA. CDR1 DFQATT and CDR2 SNEGSKA come from the germline V gene (reference sequence). The CDR3 totals 14 residues.

V usage is TRBV30 and J usage is TRBJ1-5. Germline V gene sequence: CDR1 GTSNPN, CDR2 SVGIG (reference sequence). The CDR3 is 13 amino acids. The CDR3 here is CAWSVQGNQPQHF.

The chain uses TRBV18 and TRBJ2-1; TCRdb returns TRBD2, unconfirmable since there is no DNA. The CDR3 totals 14 residues. Germline values: CDR1 KGHSH, CDR2 LQKENI. CDR3 loop: CASSPLAGRNEQFF.

This chain uses TRBV12-3 or TRBV12-4 with TRBJ2-3; the D gene TCRdb calls, TRBD1, cannot be checked with no DNA. The CDR3 loop spans 15 amino acids. CDR3 sequence reads: CASSGTGGNTDTQYF.

V and J are TRBV14 and TRBJ2-3. Germline-derived CDR1 and CDR2 are SGHDN and FVKESK. This CDR3 contains 13 residues. The chain's CDR3 is CASSQGVTDTQYF. The entire variable domain, with the rest obtained from reference TRBV14 and TRBJ2-3, is as follows: EAGVTQFPSHSVIEKGQTVTLRCDPISGHDNLYWYRRVMGKEIKFLLHFVKESKQDESGMPNNRFLAERTGGTYSTLKVQPAELEDSGVYFCASSQGVTDTQYFGPGTRLTVL.

This rearrangement joins TRBV27 to TRBJ2-1; TCRdb's D call, TRBD1, is unchecked because there is no DNA. Looked up from germline, CDR1 is MNHEY and CDR2 is SMNVEV (reference sequence). CDR3 length: 16 amino acids. The CDR3 loop reads CATINRPGVTYNEQFF.

The chain couples TRBV7-2 to TRBJ2-1; TCRdb lists TRBD1, though no DNA is available to test this call. Looked up from germline, CDR1 is SGHTA and CDR2 is FQGNSA. The CDR3 is 15 residues long. The CDR3 sequence: CASSFYAGASNEQFF.

This chain connects TRBV7-9 to TRBJ2-3; TCRdb's D call, TRBD1, is unchecked because there is no DNA. Germline CDR1 reads SEHNR; CDR2 reads FQNEAQ (reference sequence). The CDR3 covers 17 residues. CDR3 sequence: CASSIRPKTPRADTQYF.

The chain uses TRBV5-6 and TRBJ2-3; TCRdb selects TRBD1, and the lack of DNA leaves this call unchecked. Germline values: CDR1 SGHDT, CDR2 YYEEEE. CDR3 size: 14 residues. The CDR3 reads CASRGWGRTDTQYF.

The chain combines TRBV12-3 or TRBV12-4 with TRBJ2-2; TCRdb names TRBD1, which stays unverified in the absence of DNA. The CDR3 has 17 amino acids. CDR3 region: CASSRGGGTPNTGELFF.

The rearrangement links TRBV6-2 or TRBV6-3 to TRBJ2-1; TCRdb designates TRBD1, a call that cannot be tested without DNA. Germline values: CDR1 MNHEY, CDR2 SVGEGT. The length of the CDR3 is 15 residues. The CDR3 sequence: CASSPVGGIYNEQFF.

This chain joins TRBV20-1 and TRBJ1-1. The germline CDR1 and CDR2 sequences are DFQATT and SNEGSKA (reference sequence). The CDR3 is 12 residues long. CDR3 protein: CSASTMNTEAFF.

The chain employs TRBV20-1 and TRBJ1-5; TCRdb outputs TRBD1, but without DNA this stays unchecked. The CDR3 consists of 14 residues. Germline CDR1 is DFQATT and CDR2 is SNEGSKA (reference sequence). The CDR3 loop is CSAPMGQSNQPQHF.

The chain recombines TRBV24-1 with TRBJ2-1; TCRdb outputs TRBD2, but without DNA this stays unchecked. Germline values: CDR1 KGHDR, CDR2 SFDVKD. The CDR3 totals 14 residues. This CDR3 is CATQDSGSYNEQFF.

The chain is built from TRBV2 and TRBJ2-2. The CDR3 runs to 12 residues. In germline, CDR1 is SNHLY, CDR2 FYNNEI. The CDR3 spells CASRPYTGELFF. The complete variable domain, with remaining parts taken from reference TRBV2 and TRBJ2-2, reads EPEVTQTPSHQVTQMGQEVILRCVPISNHLYFYWYRQILGQKVEFLVSFYNNEISEKSEIFDDQFSVERPDGSNFTLKIRSTKLEDSAMYFCASRPYTGELFFGEGSRLTVL.